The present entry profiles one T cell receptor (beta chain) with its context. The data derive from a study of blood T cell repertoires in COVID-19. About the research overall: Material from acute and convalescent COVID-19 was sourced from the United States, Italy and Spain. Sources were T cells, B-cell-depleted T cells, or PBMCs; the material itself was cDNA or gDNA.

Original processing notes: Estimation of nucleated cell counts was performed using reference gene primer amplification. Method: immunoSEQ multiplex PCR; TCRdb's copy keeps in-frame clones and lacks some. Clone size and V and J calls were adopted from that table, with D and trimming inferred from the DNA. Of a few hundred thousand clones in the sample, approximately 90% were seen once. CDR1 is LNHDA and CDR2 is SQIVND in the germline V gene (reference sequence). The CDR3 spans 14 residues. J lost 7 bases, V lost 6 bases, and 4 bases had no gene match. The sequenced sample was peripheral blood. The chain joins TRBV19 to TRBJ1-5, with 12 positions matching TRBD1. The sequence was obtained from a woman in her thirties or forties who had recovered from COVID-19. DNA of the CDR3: TGTGCCAGTAGACGGGACAGGGGGCACCAGCCCCAGCATTTT. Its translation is CASRRDRGHQPQHF.